The present TCR beta chain was sequenced within a study of cytotoxic CD8 clonotypes in ibrutinib-treated CLL. About the research overall: Samples had a mean of around 260,000 productive templates and 90,000 or so productive rearrangements. Study-wide results and limits: Baseline levels of clonality went above those of age-matched healthy donors and moved with circulating CD8+ T-cell counts. There were few public clonotypes, and on treatment they contracted or stayed stable.

Clones were read by immunoSEQ multiplex PCR, and TCRdb kept only the in-frame ones, dropping some. The sample contains approximately 160,000 clones, nearly 90% of which appear only once. The V gene's germline CDR1 is SEHNR and CDR2 FQNEAQ (reference sequence). The CDR3 length is 12 residues. V was trimmed by 8 bases and J by 12 bases, leaving 17 bases between them. Worth noting for this clone: Its antigen remains unknown.

This specimen consisted of PBMCs, obtained at disease progression, from a patient treated with ibrutinib. This chain connects TRBV7-9 to TRBJ2-1; possible D gene TRBD1, 5 bases. The clonotype was recovered from a human donor with chronic lymphocytic leukemia. The CDR3 protein is CASGVQVLGQFF. In DNA, the CDR3 is TGTGCCAGCGGGGTACAGGTCCTTGGGCAGTTCTTC.